Below, one T cell receptor beta chain is given with its context. Its antigen remains unidentified. The protocol was immunoSEQ multiplex PCR, while the TCRdb copy is restricted to in-frame clones and leaves out a portion. The sample contains around 60,000 clones, about 93% of which appear only once. The sample comes from a study of cytomegalovirus exposure and HLA in healthy donors. Across the whole study: A later analysis reported the same platform for the 90 to 150 validation repertoires and the 666 first-cohort repertoires. Study-wide findings and caveats: Testing in vitro showed a few CMV-associated chains specific for CMV antigens. The study labeled roughly 160 TCR beta chains cytomegalovirus-associated. The classifier, whose performance was assessed in both the original and validation cohorts, reportedly diagnosed cytomegalovirus status with high specificity and sensitivity.

The germline V gene encodes CDR1 SGHVS and CDR2 FNYEAQ. V shed 0 bases and J 0 bases; nucleotides not matched to a gene: 4. The CDR3 has 17 residues. The sample consisted of PBMCs. The chain joins TRBV7-6 to TRBJ2-2; the match to TRBD2 covers 7 bases. The receptor comes from a man younger than 35 in good health and CMV-seronegative. This chain's CDR3 is CASSLATAGPNTGELFF. The CDR3 coding sequence is TGTGCCAGCAGCTTAGCGACAGCGGGACCGAACACCGGGGAGCTGTTTTTT.